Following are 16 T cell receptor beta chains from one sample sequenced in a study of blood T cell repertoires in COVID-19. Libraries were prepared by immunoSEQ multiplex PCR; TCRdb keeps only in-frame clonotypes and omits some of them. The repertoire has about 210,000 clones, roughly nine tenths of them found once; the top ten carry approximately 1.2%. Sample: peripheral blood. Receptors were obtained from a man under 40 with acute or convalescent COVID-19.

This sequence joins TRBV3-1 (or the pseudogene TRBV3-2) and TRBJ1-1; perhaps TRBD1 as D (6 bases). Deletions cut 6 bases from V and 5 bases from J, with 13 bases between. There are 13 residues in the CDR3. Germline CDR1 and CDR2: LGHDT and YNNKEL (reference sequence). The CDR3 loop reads CASRGRGWTEAFF. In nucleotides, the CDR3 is TGTGCCAGCAGGGGGAGGGGGTGGACTGAAGCTTTCTTT.

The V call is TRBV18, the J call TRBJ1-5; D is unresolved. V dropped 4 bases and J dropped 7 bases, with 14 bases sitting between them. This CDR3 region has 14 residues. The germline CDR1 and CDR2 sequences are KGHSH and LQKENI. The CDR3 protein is CASSQQKNQQPQHF. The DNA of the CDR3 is TGTGCCAGCTCACAACAGAAAAACCAACAGCCCCAGCATTTT.

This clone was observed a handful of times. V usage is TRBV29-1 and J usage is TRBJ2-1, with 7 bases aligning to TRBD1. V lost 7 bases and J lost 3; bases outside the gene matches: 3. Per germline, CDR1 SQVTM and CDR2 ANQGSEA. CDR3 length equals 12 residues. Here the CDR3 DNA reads TGCAGCGGTTGGGACAGCTACAATGAGCAGTTCTTC. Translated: CSGWDSYNEQFF.

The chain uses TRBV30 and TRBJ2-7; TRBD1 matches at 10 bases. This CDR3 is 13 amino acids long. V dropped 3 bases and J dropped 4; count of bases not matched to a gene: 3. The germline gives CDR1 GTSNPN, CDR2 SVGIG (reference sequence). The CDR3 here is CAWRGQGFYEQYF. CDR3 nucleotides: TGTGCCTGGAGGGGACAGGGGTTTTACGAGCAGTACTTC.

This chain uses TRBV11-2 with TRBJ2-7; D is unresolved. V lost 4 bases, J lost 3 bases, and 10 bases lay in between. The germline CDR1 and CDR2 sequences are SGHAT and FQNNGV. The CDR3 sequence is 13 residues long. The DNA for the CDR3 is TGTGCCAGCAGCTCGAGTGAATACTACGAGCAGTACTTC. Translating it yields CASSSSEYYEQYF.

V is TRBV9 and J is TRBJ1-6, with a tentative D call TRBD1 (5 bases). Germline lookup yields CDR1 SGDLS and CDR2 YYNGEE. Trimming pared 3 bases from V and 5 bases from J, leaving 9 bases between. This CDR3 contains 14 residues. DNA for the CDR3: TGTGCCAGCAGCGCTCTAGGGGATAATTCACCCCTCCACTTT. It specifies CASSALGDNSPLHF. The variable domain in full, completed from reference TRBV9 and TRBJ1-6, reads DSGVTQTPKHLITATGQRVTLRCSPRSGDLSVYWYQQSLDQGLQFLIQYYNGEERAKGNILERFSAQQFPDLHSELNLSSLELGDSALYFCASSALGDNSPLHFGNGTRLTVT.

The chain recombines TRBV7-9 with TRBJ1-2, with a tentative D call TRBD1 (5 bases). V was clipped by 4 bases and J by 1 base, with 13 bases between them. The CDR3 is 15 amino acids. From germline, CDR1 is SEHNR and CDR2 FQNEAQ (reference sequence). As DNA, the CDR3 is TGTGCCAGCAGCTCCTCAGGGCTTTATAACTATGGCTACACCTTC. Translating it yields CASSSSGLYNYGYTF.

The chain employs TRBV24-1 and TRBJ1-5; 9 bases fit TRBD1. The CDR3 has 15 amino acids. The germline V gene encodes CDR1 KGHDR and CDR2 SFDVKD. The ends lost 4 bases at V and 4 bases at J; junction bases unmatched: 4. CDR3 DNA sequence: TGTGCCACCAGTGACCCCGGGACAGGGAATCAGCCCCAGCATTTT. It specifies CATSDPGTGNQPQHF.

The CDR3 sequence is CATSRDRDRGKARNIQYF. CDR3 bases: TGTGCCACCAGCAGAGATCGGGATCGGGGGAAAGCTAGAAACATTCAGTACTTC. The rearrangement uses TRBV15 and TRBJ2-4; D possibly corresponds to TRBD2 (6 bases). Trimming took off 0 bases at V and 6 bases at J, with 21 bases between the two ends. The CDR3 is made up of 18 amino acids. Germline lookup yields CDR1 LNHNV and CDR2 YYDKDF (reference sequence).

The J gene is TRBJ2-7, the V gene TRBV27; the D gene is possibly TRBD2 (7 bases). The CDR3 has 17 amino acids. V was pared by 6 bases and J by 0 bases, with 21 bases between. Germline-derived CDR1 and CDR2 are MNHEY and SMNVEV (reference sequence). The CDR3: CASSPGEGLPSSYEQYF. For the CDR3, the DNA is TGTGCCAGCAGCCCAGGGGAGGGACTACCTAGCTCCTACGAGCAGTACTTC.

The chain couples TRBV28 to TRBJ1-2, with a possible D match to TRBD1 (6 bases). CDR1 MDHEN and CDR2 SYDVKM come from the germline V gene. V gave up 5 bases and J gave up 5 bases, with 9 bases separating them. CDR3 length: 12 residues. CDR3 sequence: CASSTQGYGYTF. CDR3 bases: TGTGCCAGCAGTACCCAGGGGTATGGCTACACCTTC.

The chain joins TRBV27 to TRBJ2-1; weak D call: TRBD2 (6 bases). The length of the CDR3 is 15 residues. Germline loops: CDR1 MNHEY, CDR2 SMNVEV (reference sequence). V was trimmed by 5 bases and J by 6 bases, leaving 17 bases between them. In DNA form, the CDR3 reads TGTGCCAGCAGTCCTCCGGGACTCTCCGGCAATGAGCAGTTCTTC. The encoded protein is CASSPPGLSGNEQFF.

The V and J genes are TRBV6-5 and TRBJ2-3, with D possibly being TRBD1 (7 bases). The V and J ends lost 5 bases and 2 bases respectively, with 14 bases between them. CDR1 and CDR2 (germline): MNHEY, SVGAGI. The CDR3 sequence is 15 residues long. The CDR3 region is CASSRQGGITDTQYF. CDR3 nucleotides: TGTGCCAGCAGTCGACAGGGAGGAATCACAGATACGCAGTATTTT.

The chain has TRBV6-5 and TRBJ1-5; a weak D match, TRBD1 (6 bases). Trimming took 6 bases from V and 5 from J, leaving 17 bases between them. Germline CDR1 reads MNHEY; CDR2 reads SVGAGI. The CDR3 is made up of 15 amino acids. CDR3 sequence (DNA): TGTGCCAGCAGCACGACGCGCAGGGGACATCAGCCCCAGCATTTT. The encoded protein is CASSTTRRGHQPQHF.

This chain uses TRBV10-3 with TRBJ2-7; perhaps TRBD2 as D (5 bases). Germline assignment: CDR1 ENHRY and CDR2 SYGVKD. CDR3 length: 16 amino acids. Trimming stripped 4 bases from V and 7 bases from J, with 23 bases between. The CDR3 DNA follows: TGTGCCATCAGTGGTATCGCCAGCTCAGCTGCGGGTGAGCAGTACTTC. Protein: CAISGIASSAAGEQYF.

In nucleotides, the CDR3 is TGTGCCAGCAACAAACCCGGGACGGGGGTTTATGGCTACACCTTC. This encodes CASNKPGTGVYGYTF. The V call is TRBV6-5, the J call TRBJ1-2, with D possibly matching TRBD1 (5 bases). The CDR3 is 15 amino acids. The V gene lost 7 bases and the J gene lost 5 bases, with 20 bases spanning the gap. Germline-derived CDR1 and CDR2 are MNHEY and SVGAGI.